This T cell receptor (beta chain) was recorded in a study of CD8+ T cells in alopecia areata. RNA extraction was followed by reverse transcription into cDNA, which acted as the sequencing template. Assay used: immunoSEQ multiplex PCR; TCRdb lists only in-frame clones, some missing. The repertoire holds about 200,000 clones, with less than 45% as singletons. Treatment of the sample: oral pan-JAK inhibitor, 5-10 mg twice daily. Study observations and caveats: Between patients, shared TCR sequences were less clear than in mice. This was possibly due in part to HLA diversity in the patient population. For lesional scalp, especially alopecia totalis/universalis, clonality was higher than in normal scalp. Whether baseline CD8+ expansion is linked to response remains uncertain, given a single nonresponder.

Germline CDR1 and CDR2: SGHVS and FQNEAQ. This CDR3 has 14 amino acids. Trimming took 2 bases from V and 4 from J, leaving 11 bases between them. Regarding this clone: Its target is not known.

The chain joins TRBV7-8 to TRBJ1-2, with unresolved D. The clonotype originates from a human donor with alopecia areata. Sequences were derived from CD4+ T cells sorted from blood, sampled between weeks 30 and 35, from a patient treated with tofacitinib. The chain's CDR3 is CASSLSQATYGYTF. The CDR3 bases are TGTGCCAGCAGCTTATCTCAGGCAACCTATGGCTACACCTTC.